This T cell receptor (beta chain) was obtained from a study of blood T cell repertoires in COVID-19. Study-wide background: Acute and convalescent COVID-19 samples came from the United States, Italy and Spain.

Assay: immunoSEQ multiplex PCR; the TCRdb copy retains only in-frame clones and omits some. This table has about 480,000 clones, roughly 90% appearing once. The CDR3 loop spans 14 amino acids. The germline V gene encodes CDR1 LNHDA and CDR2 SQIVND (reference sequence). V lost 1 base and J 6 bases, leaving 12 bases between the germline ends. The receptor was isolated from a woman aged 40 to 55 who had recovered from COVID-19. Source material: PBMCs or T cells enriched from blood (not recorded which). The chain employs TRBV19 and TRBJ1-1, with D possibly matching TRBD1 (6 bases). DNA for the CDR3: TGTGCCAGTAGTATAGGGGGGCCCAGCGCTGAAGCTTTCTTT. Translation gives CASSIGGPSAEAFF.